This entry concerns a single T cell receptor (beta chain). These data come from a study of blood T cell repertoires in COVID-19. Study-wide context: PBMCs, B-cell-depleted T cells, or T cells were the source of the cDNA or gDNA that made up the material.

The CDR3 runs 17 residues. Germline loops: CDR1 LGHNT, CDR2 FRNRAP. Trimming left V 7 bases short and J 5 bases short, with 25 bases between. Here immunoSEQ multiplex PCR was the method, and the copy in TCRdb shows in-frame clones only, minus some. The sample comprises approximately 140,000 clones, about three quarters of which are singletons, and 16% rests with the top ten. The material sequenced was peripheral blood. J is TRBJ2-3 and V is TRBV12-5; D perhaps matches TRBD1 (5 bases). This clonotype originated in a man in his fifties or sixties with acute or convalescent COVID-19. DNA for the CDR3: TGTGCTAGTGCCCGACAGTTGGCAGGGATCGAGAAAGATACGCAGTATTTT. Protein: CASARQLAGIEKDTQYF.